Detailed here is one T cell receptor (beta chain). Clones were sequenced by immunoSEQ multiplex PCR, and TCRdb holds only the in-frame ones, with some missing. The sample carries a few hundred thousand clones, about 90% recorded once. Assignment of participants to cohorts was predicated upon participant-reported clinical history. Trimming at V came to 4 bases and at J to 4 bases, leaving 7 bases not matched to a gene. This CDR3 has 17 residues. Germline loops: CDR1 SGHRS, CDR2 YFSETQ. This entry is derived from a study of blood T cell repertoires in COVID-19. The TCR was taken from a man younger than 45 who had recovered from COVID-19. Sequenced: PBMCs or T cells enriched from blood (not recorded which). V usage is TRBV5-1 and J usage is TRBJ2-2, with TRBD2 matching over 13 bases. The CDR3 region is CASSPTSGRATTGELFF. CDR3 bases: TGCGCCAGCAGCCCCACTAGCGGGAGGGCCACCACCGGGGAGCTGTTTTTT.